The T cell receptor (beta chain) under discussion was sequenced for a study of blood T cell repertoires in COVID-19. Study summary: Samples representing acute and convalescent COVID-19 were sourced from the United States, Italy and Spain. PBMCs, B-cell-depleted T cells, or T cells provided the cDNA or gDNA that made up the material.

From germline, CDR1 is SEHNR and CDR2 FQNEAQ (reference sequence). The CDR3 covers 14 residues. The junction had 1 base not matched to a gene; V was cut back by 1 base and J by 4 bases. In the source study's methods: Reference gene primer amplification gave estimated nucleated cell counts. Method: immunoSEQ multiplex PCR; TCRdb's copy keeps in-frame clones and lacks some. The DNA was the basis for D and trimming; V, J and clone size are from that table. The sample lists 65,000 to 90,000 clones, approximately 76% seen once, with about 15% in the top ten. Input material: peripheral blood. This chain uses TRBV7-9 with TRBJ2-3; 8 positions match TRBD1. The clonotype was recovered from a man between 65 and 80 years old with active or convalescent COVID-19. The CDR3 here is CASSLGRGPDTQYF. The CDR3 DNA reads as TGTGCCAGCAGCTTAGGCAGGGGGCCAGATACGCAGTATTTT.